This T cell receptor beta chain was observed in a study of T cell clusters in autoimmune cytopenias. Multiplex touch-down PCR amplified TRB using TRB-A and TRB-B pools in one tube. TCRdb re-called the multiplex PCR reads and gives one entry per CDR3 protein, without DNA. The sample holds thousands of distinct CDR3 sequences. The germline V gene encodes CDR1 MNHEY and CDR2 SVGAGI. The CDR3 is 14 residues long. Study results and caveats: Compared with active autoimmune hepatitis patients, healthy donors showed about 3-fold more exclusive TRB clusters. The T cell clusters were defined only in silico, without experimental functional validation.

Each sample's input was roughly 230 ng genomic DNA, approximately 37,500 genome equivalents. This clonotype ranks as medium-sized in terms of frequency. Its target is not known. The sequenced sample consisted of peripheral blood. The chain carries TRBV6-5 and TRBJ2-6. The TCR originated in a human donor with an autoimmune cytopenia or autoimmune hepatitis (not recorded which). The CDR3 spells CASSSSSGANVLTF.